Listed below are T cell receptor beta chains from one sample, sequenced in a study of T cells in Graves' hyperthyroidism and ophthalmopathy. MiXCR, applied by TCRdb to the multiplex PCR reads, yields one record per CDR3 protein. The sample gives 350,000 to 400,000 distinct CDR3 sequences, over 11% of which show up once; 11% is in the top ten. The sample comprised blood. The receptor source for this set is a woman in her sixties with Graves' hyperthyroidism. The CDR3 runs from the conserved cysteine through the conserved F or W. Fields, in order: D gene, V gene, clone size, J gene, CDR3 DNA, CDR3 protein. A D gene is named only where the DNA matches it firmly. Clone size, where shown, is once, few, many, or a class for clones that have expanded.

.	TRBV20-1	.	TRBJ1-3	TGCAGTGCTCCAAGAAATGGAAACACCATATATTTT	CSAPRNGNTIYF
.	TRBV20-1	.	TRBJ2-5	TGCAGTGCTATTGAGGGAGGCGGCGCCCAAGAGACCCAGTACTTC	CSAIEGGGAQETQYF
.	TRBV11-3	many	TRBJ2-7	TGTGCCAGCAGCTTAGAAGGCAGAACCTACGAGCAGTACTTC	CASSLEGRTYEQYF
.	TRBV3-1	many	TRBJ2-1	TGTGCCAGCATGAGGAGAGGGTCGGGGGACAATGAGCAGTTCTTC	CASMRRGSGDNEQFF
.	TRBV20-1	.	TRBJ2-2	TGCAGTGCTAAAATACGGGACCGAGACACCGGGGAGCTGTTTTTT	CSAKIRDRDTGELFF
.	TRBV19	few	TRBJ2-2	TGTGCCAGTACCAACGTTGCGGCGGGCCGAGACACCGGGGAGCTGTTTTTT	CASTNVAAGRDTGELFF
.	TRBV6-1	few	TRBJ2-3	TGTGCCAGCAGTTCGCCGGGAACCCTCACAGATACGCAGTATTTT	CASSSPGTLTDTQYF
TRBD2	TRBV3-1	many	TRBJ2-5	TGTGCCAGCAGCCTACGGACTAGCGGACAAGAGACCCAGTACTTC	CASSLRTSGQETQYF
.	TRBV12-3/TRBV12-4	many	TRBJ2-5	TGTGCCAGCAGCCTAACCCCACGGGAGACCCAGTACTTC	CASSLTPRETQYF
TRBD1	TRBV18	many	TRBJ1-3	TGTGCCAGCTCGGACAGGGGAAACACCATATATTTT	CASSDRGNTIYF
TRBD2	TRBV6-1	.	TRBJ2-5	TGTGCCAGCAGCCCCAGGACTAGCGGGTCCCAGTACTTC	CASSPRTSGSQYF
TRBD1	TRBV7-3	many	TRBJ2-5	TGTGCCAGCAGCCCGCGGACAGGGGGCTTCGAGACCCAGTACTTC	CASSPRTGGFETQYF
TRBD1	TRBV12-3/TRBV12-4	.	TRBJ1-6	TGTGCCAGCAGCCAAGACAGGGGGGTTAGGTCACCCCTCCACTTT	CASSQDRGVRSPLHF
TRBD2	TRBV7-9	.	TRBJ2-1	TGTGCCAGCACCCTCTCCGGGACTAGCTACAATGAGCAGTTCTTC	CASTLSGTSYNEQFF
.	TRBV5-1	many	TRBJ1-1	TGCGCCAGCAGCTTGGATGGGGGACTGAACACTGAAGCTTTCTTT	CASSLDGGLNTEAFF
.	TRBV19	few	TRBJ2-2	TGTGCCAGTAGTTTACAGGCCGGGGAGCTGTTTTTT	CASSLQAGELFF
TRBD2	TRBV13	many	TRBJ2-3	TGTGCCAGCAGCTTAGGGGGACTAGTAAGCACAGATACGCAGTATTTT	CASSLGGLVSTDTQYF
.	TRBV20-1	many	TRBJ2-1	TGCAGTGCTAGAGGAACCCCGGGGCAGTTCTTC	CSARGTPGQFF
TRBD2	TRBV12-3/TRBV12-4	once	TRBJ2-7	TGTGCCAGCAGTTTTGGCGCGGGGGTGGGGGAGCAGTACTTC	CASSFGAGVGEQYF
TRBD2	TRBV3-1	.	TRBJ2-5	TGTGCCAGCAGCCACAAACCCAGGACTAGCGGGAGGGTGGCAGAGACCCAGTACTTC	CASSHKPRTSGRVAETQYF